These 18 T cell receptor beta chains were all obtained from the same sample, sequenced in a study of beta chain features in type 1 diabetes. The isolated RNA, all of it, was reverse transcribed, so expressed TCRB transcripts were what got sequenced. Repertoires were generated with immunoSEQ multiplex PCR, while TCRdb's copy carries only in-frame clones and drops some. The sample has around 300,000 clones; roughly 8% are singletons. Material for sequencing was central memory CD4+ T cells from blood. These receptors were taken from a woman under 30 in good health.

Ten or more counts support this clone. This CDR3 is CASSSGTGWSEAFF. CDR3 coding DNA: TGTGCCAGCAGTTCCGGGACAGGGTGGTCTGAAGCTTTCTTT. This chain links TRBV6-5 with TRBJ1-1, with TRBD1 matching 9 bases. Germline assignment: CDR1 MNHEY and CDR2 SVGAGI. The CDR3 is 14 residues long. Germline trimming cut 4 bases from V and 6 bases from J; bases unmatched to any gene: 6.

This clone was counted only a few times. The CDR3 bases are TGTGCCAGCAGCCGCGCCGGGACAGGGAACAATGAGCAGTTCTTC. It specifies CASSRAGTGNNEQFF. This chain links TRBV11-2 with TRBJ2-1; 9 bases fit TRBD1. Germline loops: CDR1 SGHAT, CDR2 FQNNGV. The CDR3 runs 15 residues. Trimming cost V 5 bases and J 5 bases; bases outside gene matches: 7. The full variable domain, with the rest looked up from reference TRBV11-2 and TRBJ2-1, is EAGVAQSPRYKIIEKRQSVAFWCNPISGHATLYWYQQILGQGPKLLIQFQNNGVVDDSQLPKDRFSAERLKGVDSTLKIQPAKLEDSAVYLCASSRAGTGNNEQFFGPGTRLTVL.

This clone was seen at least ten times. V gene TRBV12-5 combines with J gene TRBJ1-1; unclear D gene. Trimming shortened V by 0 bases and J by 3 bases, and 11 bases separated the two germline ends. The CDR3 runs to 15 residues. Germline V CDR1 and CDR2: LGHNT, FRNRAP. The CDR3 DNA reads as TGTGCTAGTGGTTTGGTACGAGGGAGCTACACTGAAGCTTTCTTT. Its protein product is CASGLVRGSYTEAFF.

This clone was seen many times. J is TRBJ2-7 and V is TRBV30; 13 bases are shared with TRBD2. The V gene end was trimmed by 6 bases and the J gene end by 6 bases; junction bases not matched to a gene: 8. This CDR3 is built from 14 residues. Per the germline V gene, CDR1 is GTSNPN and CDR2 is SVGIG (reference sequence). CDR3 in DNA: TGTGCCTGTCCAGGGACTAGCGGGACGGTCGAGCAGTACTTC. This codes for CACPGTSGTVEQYF.

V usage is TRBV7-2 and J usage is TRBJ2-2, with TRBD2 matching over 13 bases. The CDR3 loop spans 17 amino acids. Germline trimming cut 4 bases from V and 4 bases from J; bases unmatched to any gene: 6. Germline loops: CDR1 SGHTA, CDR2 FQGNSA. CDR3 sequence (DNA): TGTGCCAGCAGCTCAGGACTAGCGGGAGTGATCACCGGGGAGCTGTTTTTT. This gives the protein CASSSGLAGVITGELFF. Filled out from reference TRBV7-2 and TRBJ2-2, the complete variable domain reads GAGVSQSPSNKVTEKGKDVELRCDPISGHTALYWYRQSLGQGLEFLIYFQGNSAPDKSGLPSDRFSAERTGGSVSTLTIQRTQQEDSAVYLCASSSGLAGVITGELFFGEGSRLTVL.

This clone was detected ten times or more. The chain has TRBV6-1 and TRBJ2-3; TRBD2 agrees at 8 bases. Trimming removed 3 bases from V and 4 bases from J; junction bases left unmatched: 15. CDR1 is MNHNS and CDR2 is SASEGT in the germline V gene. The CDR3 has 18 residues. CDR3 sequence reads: CASSEDLRSGGGADTQYF. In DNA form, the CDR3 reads TGTGCCAGCAGTGAGGACCTAAGGAGCGGGGGCGGGGCAGATACGCAGTATTTT.

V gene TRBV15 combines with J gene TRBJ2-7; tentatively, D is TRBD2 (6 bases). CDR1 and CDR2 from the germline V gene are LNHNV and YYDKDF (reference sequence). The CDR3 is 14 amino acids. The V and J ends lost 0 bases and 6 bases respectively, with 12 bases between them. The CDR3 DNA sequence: TGTGCCACCAGCAGAGATCGGGGAGCGGGCGAGCAGTACTTC. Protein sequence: CATSRDRGAGEQYF.

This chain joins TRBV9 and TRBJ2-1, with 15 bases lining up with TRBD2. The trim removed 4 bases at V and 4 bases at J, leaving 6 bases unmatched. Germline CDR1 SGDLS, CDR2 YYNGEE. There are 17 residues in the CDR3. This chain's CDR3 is CASSTQGLAGGYNEQFF. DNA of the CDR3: TGTGCCAGCAGCACCCAGGGACTAGCGGGGGGATACAATGAGCAGTTCTTC.

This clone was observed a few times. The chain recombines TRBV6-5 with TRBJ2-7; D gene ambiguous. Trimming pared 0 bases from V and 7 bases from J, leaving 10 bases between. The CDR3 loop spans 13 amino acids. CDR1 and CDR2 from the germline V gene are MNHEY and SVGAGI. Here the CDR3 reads CASSYSGLGEQYF. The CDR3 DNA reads TGTGCCAGCAGTTACTCGGGTTTGGGGGAGCAGTACTTC.

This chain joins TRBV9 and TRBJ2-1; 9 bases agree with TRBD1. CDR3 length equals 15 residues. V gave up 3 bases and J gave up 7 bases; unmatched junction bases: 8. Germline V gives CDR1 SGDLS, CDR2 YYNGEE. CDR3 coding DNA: TGTGCCAGCAGCGCCCGACAGGGGGGGAGGAATGAGCAGTTCTTC. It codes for CASSARQGGRNEQFF. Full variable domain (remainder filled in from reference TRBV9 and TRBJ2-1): DSGVTQTPKHLITATGQRVTLRCSPRSGDLSVYWYQQSLDQGLQFLIQYYNGEERAKGNILERFSAQQFPDLHSELNLSSLELGDSALYFCASSARQGGRNEQFFGPGTRLTVL.

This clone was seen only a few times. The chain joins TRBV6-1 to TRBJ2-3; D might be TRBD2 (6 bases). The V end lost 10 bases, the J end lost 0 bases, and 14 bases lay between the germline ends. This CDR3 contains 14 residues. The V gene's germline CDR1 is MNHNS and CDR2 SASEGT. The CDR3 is CATRLGLSTDTQYF. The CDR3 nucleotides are TGTGCCACCCGACTAGGACTTAGCACAGATACGCAGTATTTT.

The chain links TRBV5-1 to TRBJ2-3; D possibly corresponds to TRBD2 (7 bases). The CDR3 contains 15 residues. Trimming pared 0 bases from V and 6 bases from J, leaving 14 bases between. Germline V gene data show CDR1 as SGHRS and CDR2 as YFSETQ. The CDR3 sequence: CASSLERGAQDTQYF. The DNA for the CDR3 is TGCGCCAGCAGCTTGGAACGGGGGGCCCAGGATACGCAGTATTTT. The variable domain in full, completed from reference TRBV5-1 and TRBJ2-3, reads KAGVTQTPRYLIKTRGQQVTLSCSPISGHRSVSWYQQTPGQGLQFLFEYFSETQRNKGNFPGRFSGRQFSNSRSEMNVSTLELGDSALYLCASSLERGAQDTQYFGPGTRLTVL.

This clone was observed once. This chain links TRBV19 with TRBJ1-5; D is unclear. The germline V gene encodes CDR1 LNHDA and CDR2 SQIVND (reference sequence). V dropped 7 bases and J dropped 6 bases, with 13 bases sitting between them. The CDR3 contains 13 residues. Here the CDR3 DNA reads TGTGCCAGTACCTTCGGACTTGGTCAGCCCCAGCATTTT. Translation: CASTFGLGQPQHF. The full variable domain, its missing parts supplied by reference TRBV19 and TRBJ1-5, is DGGITQSPKYLFRKEGQNVTLSCEQNLNHDAMYWYRQDPGQGLRLIYYSQIVNDFQKGDIAEGYSVSREKKESFPLTVTSAQKNPTAFYLCASTFGLGQPQHFGDGTRLSIL.

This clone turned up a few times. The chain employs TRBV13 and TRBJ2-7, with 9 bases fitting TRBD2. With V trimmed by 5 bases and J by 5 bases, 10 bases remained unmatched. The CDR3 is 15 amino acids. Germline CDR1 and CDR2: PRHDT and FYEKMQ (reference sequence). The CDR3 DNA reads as TGTGCCAGCAGCCAAGGCCCGCGGACTAGCGACGAGCAGTACTTC. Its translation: CASSQGPRTSDEQYF.

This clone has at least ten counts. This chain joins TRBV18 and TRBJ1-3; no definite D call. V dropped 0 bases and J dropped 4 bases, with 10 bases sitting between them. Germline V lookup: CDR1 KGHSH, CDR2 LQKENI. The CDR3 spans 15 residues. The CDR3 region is CASSPPVSPGNTIYF. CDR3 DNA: TGTGCCAGCTCACCACCAGTCTCCCCAGGAAACACCATATATTTT.

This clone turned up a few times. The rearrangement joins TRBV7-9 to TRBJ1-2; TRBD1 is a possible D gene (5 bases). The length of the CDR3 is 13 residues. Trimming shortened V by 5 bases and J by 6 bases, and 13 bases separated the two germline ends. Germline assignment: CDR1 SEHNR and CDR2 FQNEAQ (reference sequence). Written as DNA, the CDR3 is TGTGCCAGCAGCCAGGGTAGGGAGGATGGCTACACCTTC. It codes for CASSQGREDGYTF. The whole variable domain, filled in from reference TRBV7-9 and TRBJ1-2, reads DTGVSQNPRHKITKRGQNVTFRCDPISEHNRLYWYRQTLGQGPEFLTYFQNEAQLEKSRLLSDRFSAERPKGSFSTLEIQRTEQGDSAMYLCASSQGREDGYTFGSGTRLTVV.

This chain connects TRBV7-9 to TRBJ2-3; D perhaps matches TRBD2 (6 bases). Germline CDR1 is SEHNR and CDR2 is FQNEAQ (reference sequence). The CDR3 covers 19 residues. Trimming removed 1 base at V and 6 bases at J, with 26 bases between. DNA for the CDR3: TGTGCCAGCAGCTTAGAGGTCTTGTTAGGGGAGGTTGGTACGGATACGCAGTATTTT. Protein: CASSLEVLLGEVGTDTQYF. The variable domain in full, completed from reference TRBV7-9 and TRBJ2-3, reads DTGVSQNPRHKITKRGQNVTFRCDPISEHNRLYWYRQTLGQGPEFLTYFQNEAQLEKSRLLSDRFSAERPKGSFSTLEIQRTEQGDSAMYLCASSLEVLLGEVGTDTQYFGPGTRLTVL.

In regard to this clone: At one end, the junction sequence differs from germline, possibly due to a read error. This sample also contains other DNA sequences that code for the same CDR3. The CDR3 sequence is CASSPNRVFGTDTQYF. In DNA form, the CDR3 reads TGTGCCAGCAGCCCGAACAGGGTGTTCGGCACAGACACGCAGTATTTT. The chain links TRBV7-2 to TRBJ2-3; possibly TRBD1 for D (6 bases). Germline V gives CDR1 SGHTA, CDR2 FQGNSA. The CDR3 length is 16 residues. The full variable domain, with the rest looked up from reference TRBV7-2 and TRBJ2-3, is GAGVSQSPSNKVTEKGKDVELRCDPISGHTALYWYRQSLGQGLEFLIYFQGNSAPDKSGLPSDRFSAERTGGSVSTLTIQRTQQEDSAVYLCASSPNRVFGTDTQYFGPGTRLTVL.